The sequence of this T cell receptor (beta chain) was determined in a study of control samples from healthy donors and cancer patients. The CDR3 runs to 11 residues. V was shortened by 2 bases and J by 5 bases, with 6 bases between the two germline ends. Germline CDR1 and CDR2: GTSNPN and SVGIG (reference sequence). Libraries were prepared by immunoSEQ multiplex PCR; TCRdb keeps only in-frame clonotypes and omits some of them. The data hold some 150,000 clones, with approximately 96% observed a single time. This receptor was obtained from a woman aged 25 to 39 in good health. The sequencing input was blood. The chain carries TRBV30 and TRBJ1-2; possible D gene TRBD1, 6 bases. The CDR3: CAWSTGYGYTF. CDR3 nucleotide sequence: TGTGCCTGGAGTACAGGGTATGGCTACACCTTC.